Listed below are T cell receptor beta chains from one sample, sequenced in a study of blood T cell repertoires in COVID-19. Only in-frame clones appear in the TCRdb table, and some are missing; sequencing was by immunoSEQ multiplex PCR. This sample carries tens of thousands of clones, 60% to 85% of them seen once, and the ten largest clones take less than 35%. Sample: peripheral blood. The receptors originated from a human donor in a cohort sampled during active COVID-19. Both conserved end residues are part of each CDR3. D genes are given only for firm matches. Rows may omit the clone size; those that give it use once, few, many or a size class.

TRBJ2-2 . TRBV12-3/TRBV12-4 . CASSLPTGELFF TGTGCCAGCAGTTTACCGACCGGGGAGCTGTTTTTT
TRBJ2-5 . TRBV3-1/TRBV3-2 . CASSQGKGETQYF TGTGCCAGCAGCCAAGGGAAGGGGGAGACCCAGTACTTC
TRBJ1-1 TRBD1 TRBV27 . CASSLGFGQGAEAFF TGTGCCAGCAGTTTAGGATTTGGACAGGGGGCTGAAGCTTTCTTT
TRBJ1-3 . TRBV5-6 once CASSLEGGRPIRDTIYF TGTGCCAGCAGCTTGGAGGGAGGTAGGCCCATTAGGGACACCATATATTTT
TRBJ2-7 TRBD1 TRBV5-1 . CASSFGTGDYEQYF TGCGCCAGCAGCTTCGGGACAGGGGACTACGAGCAGTACTTC
TRBJ2-2 TRBD2 TRBV29-1 . CSVGQGGHTGELFF TGCAGCGTTGGGCAGGGAGGGCACACCGGGGAGCTGTTTTTT
TRBJ2-5 TRBD2 TRBV4-2 . CASSQRLAGGQETQYF TGTGCCAGCAGCCAGAGACTAGCGGGGGGTCAAGAGACCCAGTACTTC
TRBJ2-4 . TRBV28 . CATSGGGGENIQYF TGTGCCACCTCCGGCGGGGGCGGCGAAAACATTCAGTACTTC
TRBJ2-1 . TRBV10-3 . CAIKGLVNEQFF TGTGCCATCAAGGGGCTAGTAAATGAGCAGTTCTTC
TRBJ1-5 TRBD1 TRBV7-8 few CASSLEGQSNQPQHF TGTGCCAGCAGCTTAGAGGGACAGTCGAATCAGCCCCAGCATTTT
TRBJ2-5 . TRBV4-1 once CASSQQTGRGETQYF TGCGCCAGCAGCCAACAAACAGGGAGGGGGGAGACCCAGTACTTC
TRBJ2-5 TRBD1 TRBV5-1 once CASSFRTGGEETQYF TGCGCCAGCAGCTTTCGGACAGGGGGAGAAGAGACCCAGTACTTC
TRBJ1-2 . TRBV5-3 once CARSYMTGSYGYTF TGTGCCAGAAGTTACATGACAGGTTCTTATGGCTACACCTTC
TRBJ1-6 . TRBV6-5 once CASSPEAGSPLHF TGTGCCAGCAGCCCCGAAGCAGGTTCACCCCTCCACTTT
TRBJ2-3 TRBD1 TRBV5-1 . CASSLNRGDTQYF TGCGCCAGCAGCTTGAACAGGGGCGATACGCAGTATTTT
TRBJ2-5 . TRBV2 once CASKRLVQETQYF TGTGCCAGCAAACGACTCGTGCAAGAGACCCAGTACTTC
TRBJ2-1 . TRBV6-5 once CASYHLGGYNEQFF TGTGCCAGCTACCATCTAGGGGGTTACAATGAGCAGTTCTTC
TRBJ1-2 . TRBV6-2/TRBV6-3 . CASSYYRGYTF TGTGCCAGCAGTTACTACAGAGGCTACACCTTC
TRBJ2-7 . TRBV20-1 once CSASSGHEQYF TGCAGTGCTAGTAGCGGACACGAGCAGTACTTC
TRBJ1-1 . TRBV28 . CASSLRGWTEAFF TGTGCCAGCAGTCTACGAGGGTGGACTGAAGCTTTCTTT
TRBJ2-1 . TRBV5-1 . CASSWSSNAGFNEQFF TGCGCCAGCAGCTGGTCTTCCAACGCGGGCTTCAATGAGCAGTTCTTC
TRBJ1-5 TRBD1 TRBV19 . CASSQQGAHQPQHF TGTGCCAGTAGTCAACAGGGGGCCCATCAGCCCCAGCATTTT
TRBJ1-1 . TRBV6-2/TRBV6-3 . CASSYQRDTATEAFF TGTGCCAGCAGTTACCAGCGGGACACGGCTACTGAAGCTTTCTTT
TRBJ2-3 . TRBV7-2 . CASSPFSPGDTQYF TGTGCCAGCAGCCCATTTAGCCCCGGAGATACGCAGTATTTT
TRBJ1-1 . TRBV6-5 . CASSYSGRGNTEAFF TGTGCCAGCAGTTACTCGGGCAGGGGGAACACTGAAGCTTTCTTT
TRBJ2-7 TRBD1 TRBV11-2 . CASSSGQGTSYEQYF TGTGCCAGCAGCTCAGGACAGGGGACCTCCTACGAGCAGTACTTC
TRBJ2-7 TRBD2 TRBV19 . CASSASGGDYEQYF TGTGCCAGTAGTGCGAGCGGGGGGGACTACGAGCAGTACTTC
TRBJ1-2 TRBD1 TRBV19 . CASSSTGDYGYTF TGTGCCAGTAGTAGCACAGGGGATTATGGCTACACCTTC
TRBJ1-2 TRBD1 TRBV20-1 . CSASGTGGYTF TGCAGTGCTTCCGGGACAGGTGGCTACACCTTC
TRBJ1-5 . TRBV24-1 . CATSTVYSNQPQHF TGTGCCACCAGCACAGTTTATAGCAATCAGCCCCAGCATTTT
TRBJ2-7 TRBD1 TRBV10-3 once CAISAGQASYEQYF TGTGCCATCAGTGCGGGACAGGCCTCCTACGAGCAGTACTTC
TRBJ1-1 . TRBV7-8 once CASSFRGGNTEAFF TGTGCCAGCAGCTTCCGAGGGGGGAACACTGAAGCTTTCTTT
TRBJ2-1 TRBD2 TRBV9 . CASSVLTSGRDEQFF TGTGCCAGCAGCGTCTTGACTAGCGGGAGGGATGAGCAGTTCTTC
TRBJ2-7 . TRBV5-8 . CASSSNGGPLTYEQYF TGTGCCAGCAGCTCCAATGGGGGCCCCCTCACCTACGAGCAGTACTTC
TRBJ2-3 TRBD2 TRBV18 . CASSRATGTSGGDTQYF TGTGCCAGCTCACGTGCGACCGGGACTAGCGGGGGTGATACGCAGTATTTT
TRBJ2-3 . TRBV7-2 . CASSFLSRSTDTQYF TGTGCCAGCAGCTTCTTATCCAGGAGCACAGATACGCAGTATTTT
TRBJ1-5 . TRBV6-5 . CASKVRGSNQPQHF TGTGCCAGCAAGGTTAGAGGGTCCAATCAGCCCCAGCATTTT
TRBJ1-5 . TRBV28 . CASSSPTRVSVSRNQPQHF TGTGCCAGCAGTTCTCCCACCAGGGTTTCTGTGTCTCGCAATCAGCCCCAGCATTTT
TRBJ2-1 TRBD2 TRBV27 few CASRRTSGAYNEQFF TGTGCCAGCAGGAGGACTAGCGGGGCGTACAATGAGCAGTTCTTC
TRBJ1-1 TRBD1 TRBV30 . CAWSYGQGEAFF TGTGCCTGGAGTTACGGACAGGGTGAGGCTTTCTTT
TRBJ2-1 TRBD2 TRBV14 . CASSQWGRDEQFF TGTGCCAGCAGCCAATGGGGGAGGGATGAGCAGTTCTTC
TRBJ2-1 TRBD2 TRBV5-1 . CASSLELAGTYNEQFF TGCGCCAGCAGCTTGGAACTAGCGGGGACATACAATGAGCAGTTCTTC
TRBJ2-5 . TRBV28 . CASMTVGRETQYF TGTGCCAGCATGACGGTGGGGCGGGAGACCCAGTACTTC
TRBJ2-1 . TRBV5-1 . CASNPSGPSTLKQFF TGCGCCAGCAACCCATCTGGGCCAAGCACCCTGAAACAGTTCTTC
TRBJ2-2 . TRBV5-4 . CASTWGQGANTGELFF TGTGCCAGCACCTGGGGGCAGGGTGCGAACACCGGGGAGCTGTTTTTT
TRBJ2-1 TRBD2 TRBV15 . CATSGGLAGRNEQFF TGTGCCACCAGCGGTGGACTAGCGGGAAGGAATGAGCAGTTCTTC
TRBJ2-3 TRBD2 TRBV11-2 . CASSPGLAGGSTDTQYF TGTGCCAGCAGCCCTGGACTAGCGGGGGGTAGCACAGATACGCAGTATTTT
TRBJ1-4 TRBD1 TRBV10-3 . CAIRPGQGNNEKLFF TGTGCCATCAGACCGGGACAGGGAAATAATGAAAAACTGTTTTTT
TRBJ2-1 TRBD2 TRBV6-1 few CASSEDSGRARHEQFF TGTGCCAGCAGTGAAGATAGCGGGAGGGCCAGGCATGAGCAGTTCTTC
TRBJ1-4 . TRBV6-5 . CAIRSRVNEKLFF TGTGCCATCCGGAGTCGAGTTAATGAAAAACTGTTTTTT
TRBJ2-5 TRBD1 TRBV7-9 . CASSFGQENQETQYF TGTGCCAGCAGCTTCGGACAGGAGAACCAAGAGACCCAGTACTTC
TRBJ2-1 TRBD2 TRBV18 . CASSPPGGASYNEQFF TGTGCCAGCTCACCACCGGGAGGGGCAAGTTACAATGAGCAGTTCTTC
TRBJ1-5 TRBD1 TRBV12-5 . CASGSGQGGQPQHF TGTGCTAGTGGTTCGGGACAGGGTGGTCAGCCCCAGCATTTT
TRBJ2-7 . TRBV5-6 . CASSLSSNEQYF TGTGCCAGCAGCTTGTCCAGTAACGAGCAGTACTTC
TRBJ1-5 . TRBV6-1 . CASSEQAEYQPQHF TGTGCCAGCAGTGAACAGGCCGAATATCAGCCCCAGCATTTT
TRBJ2-1 TRBD2 TRBV20-1 . CSATPGLAGFF TGCAGTGCTACCCCGGGACTAGCGGGGTTCTTC
TRBJ1-2 . TRBV7-3 few CASSESPNYGYTF TGTGCCAGCTCTGAGTCCCCAAACTATGGCTACACCTTC
TRBJ2-7 . TRBV2 . CASTRGLDEQYF TGTGCCAGCACCCGCGGGCTGGACGAGCAGTACTTC